This T cell receptor beta chain was observed in a study of neoadjuvant nivolumab and ipilimumab in lung cancer. Study-level background: Patients got nivolumab 3 mg/kg on days 1, 15 and 29; combination added ipilimumab 1 mg/kg day 1. Findings of the study overall: Pathologic regression was not significantly tied to TCR clonality. TCR richness and clonality were higher in tumors than adjacent uninvolved lung. Pretherapy blood TCR richness correlated positively with resected tumor richness.

On this clone: Its antigen remains unknown.

The repertoire was sequenced with immunoSEQ multiplex PCR; TCRdb's copy has only in-frame clones and lacks some. The table has 3,000 to 4,000 clones, about nine tenths seen once. The TCR was taken from an adult with non-small cell lung cancer. The sequenced sample was tumor tissue, obtained after neoadjuvant nivolumab, alone or with ipilimumab, at or shortly before surgery.

The CDR3 bases are TGTGCCAGCAGTTACGGGGGGGGTTCCTACAATGAGCAGTTCTTC. Translated, it gives CASSYGGGSYNEQFF. The chain links TRBV6-5 to TRBJ2-1; TRBD2 matches at 7 bases. Germline V gene data show CDR1 as MNHEY and CDR2 as SVGAGI. CDR3 length equals 15 residues. The J segment lost 1 base and the V segment lost 2 bases, leaving 2 bases of the junction unmatched.